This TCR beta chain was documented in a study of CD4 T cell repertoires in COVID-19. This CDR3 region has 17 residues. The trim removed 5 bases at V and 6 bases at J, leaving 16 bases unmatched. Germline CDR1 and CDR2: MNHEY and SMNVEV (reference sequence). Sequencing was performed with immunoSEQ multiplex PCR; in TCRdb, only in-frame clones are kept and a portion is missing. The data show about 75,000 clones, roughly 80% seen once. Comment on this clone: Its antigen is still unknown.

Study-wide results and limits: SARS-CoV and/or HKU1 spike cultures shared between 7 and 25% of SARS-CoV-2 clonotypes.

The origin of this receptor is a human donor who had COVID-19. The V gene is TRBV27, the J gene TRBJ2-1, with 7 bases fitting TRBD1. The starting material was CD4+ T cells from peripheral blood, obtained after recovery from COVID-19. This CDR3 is CASSPEGTTGVSNEQFF. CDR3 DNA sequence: TGTGCCAGCAGTCCCGAGGGCACTACAGGGGTGTCCAATGAGCAGTTCTTC.